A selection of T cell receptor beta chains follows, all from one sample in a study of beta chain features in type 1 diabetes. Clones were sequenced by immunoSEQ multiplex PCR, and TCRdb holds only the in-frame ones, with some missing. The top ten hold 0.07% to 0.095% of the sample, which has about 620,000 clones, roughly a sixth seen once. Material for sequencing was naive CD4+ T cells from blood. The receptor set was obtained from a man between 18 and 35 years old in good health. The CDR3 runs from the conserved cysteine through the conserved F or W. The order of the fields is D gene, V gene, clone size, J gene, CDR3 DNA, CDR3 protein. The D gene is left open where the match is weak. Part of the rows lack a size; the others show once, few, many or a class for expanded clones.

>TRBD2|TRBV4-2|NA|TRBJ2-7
TGTGCCAGCAGCCAAGATCTTGGCGGGGGGCTGGAGCAGTACTTC
CASSQDLGGGLEQYF
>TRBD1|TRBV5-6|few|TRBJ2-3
TGTGCCAGCAGCCCGGGACAGGGTTTGACAGATACGCAGTATTTT
CASSPGQGLTDTQYF
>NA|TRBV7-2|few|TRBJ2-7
TGTGCCAGCAGCTTTAAACCGGGGGTGATGTCCTACGAGCAGTACTTC
CASSFKPGVMSYEQYF
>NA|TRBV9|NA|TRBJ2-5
TGTGCCAGCAGCCAGGGCCAAGAGACCCAGTACTTC
CASSQGQETQYF
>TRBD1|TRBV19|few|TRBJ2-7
TGTGCCAGTAGTATACTGGGACAGAACTACGAGCAGTACTTC
CASSILGQNYEQYF
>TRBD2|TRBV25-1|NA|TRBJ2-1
TGTGCCAGCAGTGTGCAGGGAGGGAATGAGCAGTTCTTC
CASSVQGGNEQFF
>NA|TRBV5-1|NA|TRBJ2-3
TGCGCCAGCAGCTTGGCCCGGACTCCGGATACGCAGTATTTT
CASSLARTPDTQYF
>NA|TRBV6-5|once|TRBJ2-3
TGTGCCAGCAGTTATTCGGCGAACACAGATACGCAGTATTTT
CASSYSANTDTQYF
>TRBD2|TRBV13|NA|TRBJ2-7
TGTGCCAGCAGCCCAGCAGGGACTAGCGGGGGTTTAAGGGAGCAGTACTTC
CASSPAGTSGGLREQYF
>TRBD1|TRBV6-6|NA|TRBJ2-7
TGTGCCACCAGGACAGGGGGCTCCTACGAGCAGTACTTC
CATRTGGSYEQYF
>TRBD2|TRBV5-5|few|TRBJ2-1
TGTGCCAGCAGCTTGGAGGCTAGCGGGAGGAGTGAGCAGTTCTTC
CASSLEASGRSEQFF
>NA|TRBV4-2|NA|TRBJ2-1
TGTGCCAGCAGCCAAGGCTTGGAGGGTGGGGGCTACAATGAGCAGTTCTTC
CASSQGLEGGGYNEQFF
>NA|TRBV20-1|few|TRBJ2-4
TGCAGTGCTGAGCCCAGGGCTTTTCAGTACTTC
CSAEPRAFQYF
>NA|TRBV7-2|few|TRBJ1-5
TGTGCCAGCAGCTTAGCCAGGGGAAACCAGCCCCAGCATTTT
CASSLARGNQPQHF
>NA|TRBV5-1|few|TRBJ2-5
TGCGCCAGCAGCCCCACGTTAGGGGGGGAAGAGACCCAGTACTTC
CASSPTLGGEETQYF
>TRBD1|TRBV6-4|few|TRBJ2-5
TGTGCCAGCAGGGGGACAGTCCAAGAGACCCAGTACTTC
CASRGTVQETQYF
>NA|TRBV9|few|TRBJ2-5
TGTGCCAGCAGCGTAGCCGGGGAAGAGACCCAGTACTTC
CASSVAGEETQYF
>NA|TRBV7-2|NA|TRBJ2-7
TGTGCCAGCAGCTTCATCTACGAGCAGTACTTC
CASSFIYEQYF
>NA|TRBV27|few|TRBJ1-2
TGTGCCAGCAGTCCGTATCCAGAGGTTCGGTTCGGCTACACCTTC
CASSPYPEVRFGYTF
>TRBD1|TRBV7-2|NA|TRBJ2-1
TGTGCCAGCAGCTTACAGGGGGCCAATGAGCAGTTCTTC
CASSLQGANEQFF
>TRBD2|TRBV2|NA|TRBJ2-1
TGTGCCAGCAGTGGGGGACTAGCGGGCTCCTACAATGAGCAGTTCTTC
CASSGGLAGSYNEQFF
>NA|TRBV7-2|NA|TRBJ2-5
TGTGCCAGCAGCGGGGGTTTCGGAGAGACCCAGTACTTC
CASSGGFGETQYF
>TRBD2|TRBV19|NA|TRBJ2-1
TGTGCCAGTCTCTCAGCGGGAGCGAATAATGAGCAGTTCTTC
CASLSAGANNEQFF
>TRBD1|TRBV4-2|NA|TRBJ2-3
TGTGCCAGCAGCCAAGGCGAACAGGGGCCTAGCACAGATACGCAGTATTTT
CASSQGEQGPSTDTQYF
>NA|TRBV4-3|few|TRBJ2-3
TGCGCCAGCAGCCAAGAACTTGGGTTTCGTCGATACGGTACGCAGTATTTT
CASSQELGFRRYGTQYF
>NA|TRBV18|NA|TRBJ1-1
TGTGCCAGCTCACCATTACAGGGTAAGACTGAAGCTTTCTTT
CASSPLQGKTEAFF
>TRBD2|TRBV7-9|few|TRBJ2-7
TGTGCCAGCAGCTCCCTTAGCGGGAGGGCCTTAGAGCAGTACTTC
CASSSLSGRALEQYF
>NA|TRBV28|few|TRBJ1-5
TGTGCCAGCAGTTTAAGGTGGCAGGGCAATCAGCCCCAGCATTTT
CASSLRWQGNQPQHF
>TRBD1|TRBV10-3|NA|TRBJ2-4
TGTGCCATCAGTCACAGGGGTGGCAAAAACATTCAGTACTTC
CAISHRGGKNIQYF
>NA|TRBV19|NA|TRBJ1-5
TGTGCCAGTAGTGCTCAGGTTTACAATCAGCCCCAGCATTTT
CASSAQVYNQPQHF
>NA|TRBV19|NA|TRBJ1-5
TGTGCCAGTAGTTGGGGAGAATGGGGCCAGCCCCAGCATTTT
CASSWGEWGQPQHF
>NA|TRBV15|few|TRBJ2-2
TGTGCCACCAGCAGAGATCAGAAAACCGGGGAGCTGTTTTTT
CATSRDQKTGELFF
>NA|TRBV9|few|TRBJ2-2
TGTGCCAGCAGCGTAGCTACGCAGGGTCGGTCCGGGGAGCTGTTTTTT
CASSVATQGRSGELFF
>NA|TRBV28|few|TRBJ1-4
TGTGCCAGCAGTTTAATCGGTGTTGCAACTAATGAAAAACTGTTTTTT
CASSLIGVATNEKLFF
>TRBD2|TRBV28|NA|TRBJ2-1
TGTGCCAGCAGTCGTCCGGGACTAGTATACAATGAGCAGTTCTTC
CASSRPGLVYNEQFF
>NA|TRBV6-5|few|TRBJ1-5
TGTGCCACCGGGGGGGCGGGACAGCCCCAGCATTTT
CATGGAGQPQHF
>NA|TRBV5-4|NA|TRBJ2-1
TGTGCCAGCAGCGTACAGGACAATGAGCAGTTCTTC
CASSVQDNEQFF
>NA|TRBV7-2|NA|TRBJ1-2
TGTGCCAGCAGCCCGAGACAGACGGCCTATGGCTACACCTTC
CASSPRQTAYGYTF
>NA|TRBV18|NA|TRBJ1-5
TGTGCCAGCTCAGGGCAGGGATATAGCAATCAGCCCCAGCATTTT
CASSGQGYSNQPQHF
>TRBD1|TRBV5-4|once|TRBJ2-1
TGTGCCAGCAGCGCCCAGGACAGGGGGCGATACAATGAGCAGTTCTTC
CASSAQDRGRYNEQFF
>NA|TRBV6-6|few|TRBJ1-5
TGTGCCAGCAGTCCGCAGACTCGTTCCAATCAGCCCCAGCATTTT
CASSPQTRSNQPQHF
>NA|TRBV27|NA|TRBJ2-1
TGTGCCAGCAGTTTCCGCAGGGCAAGCTCCTACAATGAGCAGTTCTTC
CASSFRRASSYNEQFF
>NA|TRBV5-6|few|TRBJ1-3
TGTGCCAGCAGCTTGAGGGACACGGGCTACACCATATATTTT
CASSLRDTGYTIYF
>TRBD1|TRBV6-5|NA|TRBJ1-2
TGTGCCAGCAGTTACCAGACAGGGGGCTATGGCTACACCTTC
CASSYQTGGYGYTF